A single sample is the source of the 11 T cell receptor beta chains below, sequenced in a study of glioma-infiltrating T cells after dendritic cell vaccination. Sequencing was performed with immunoSEQ multiplex PCR; in TCRdb, only in-frame clones are kept and a portion is missing. The sample contains about 24,000 clones, over 85% of which appear only once. Time point: after dendritic cell vaccination, including at tumor progression/relapse. The material sequenced was blood, taken after dendritic cell vaccination. These receptors all come from a human donor with glioblastoma.

The sample holds a few counts of this clone. The gene calls are TRBV19 and TRBJ1-2, with D possibly matching TRBD1 (5 bases). Trimming left V 6 bases short and J 2 bases short, with 13 bases between. The CDR3 sequence is 14 residues long. CDR1 is LNHDA, CDR2 SQIVND, per germline (reference sequence). The CDR3 spells CASRNHRNNYGYTF. CDR3 bases: TGTGCCAGTAGGAATCACAGGAACAACTATGGCTACACCTTC.

This sequence joins TRBV27 and TRBJ2-1; 11 bases fit TRBD2. Germline V gene data show CDR1 as MNHEY and CDR2 as SMNVEV (reference sequence). This CDR3 comprises 15 residues. The junction had 4 bases not matched to a gene; V was cut back by 2 bases and J by 7 bases. CDR3 DNA: TGTGCCAGCAGTTTAGCTAGCGGGGGGTTAAATGAGCAGTTCTTC. Translating gives CASSLASGGLNEQFF.

J is TRBJ1-5 and V is TRBV29-1; D is unclear. In germline, CDR1 is SQVTM, CDR2 ANQGSEA. V gave up 4 bases and J gave up 2 bases, with 15 bases separating them. The CDR3 consists of 15 residues. The CDR3 DNA sequence: TGCAGCGTTGGAGAAGGAGCTAGTGGCAATCAGCCCCAGCATTTT. Protein sequence: CSVGEGASGNQPQHF.

V usage is TRBV7-2 and J usage is TRBJ2-1; TRBD2 agrees at 13 bases. The germline V gene has CDR1 SGHTA and CDR2 FQGNSA. This CDR3 spans 16 amino acids. Unmatched junction bases numbered 2, after V lost 1 base and J lost 5 bases. CDR3 amino acids: CASSLGGLAGHNEQFF. The CDR3 nucleotides read TGTGCCAGCAGCTTAGGGGGACTAGCGGGGCACAATGAGCAGTTCTTC.

The rearrangement uses TRBV5-6 and TRBJ1-4; 10 bases fit TRBD1. Per germline, CDR1 SGHDT and CDR2 YYEEEE. The ends lost 1 base at V and 3 bases at J; junction bases unmatched: 6. The CDR3 extends over 17 amino acids. The CDR3 is CASSLKTGGASNEKLFF. CDR3 DNA sequence: TGTGCCAGCAGCTTGAAGACAGGGGGCGCTTCTAATGAAAAACTGTTTTTT.

This rearrangement joins TRBV7-8 to TRBJ1-4; 8 bases match TRBD1. With V trimmed by 4 bases and J by 8 bases, 6 bases remained unmatched. Germline CDR1 SGHVS, CDR2 FQNEAQ. The CDR3 covers 14 residues. The CDR3 nucleotides are TGTGCCAGCAGCTCGACAGGGGTGTGGGAAAAACTGTTTTTT. This sequence encodes CASSSTGVWEKLFF.

This chain connects TRBV6-1 to TRBJ1-1; 7 positions agree with TRBD1. In germline, CDR1 is MNHNS, CDR2 SASEGT. The CDR3 has 13 amino acids. V gave up 6 bases and J gave up 5 bases; unmatched junction bases: 6. Here the CDR3 reads CASSPTGRTEAFF. In nucleotides, the CDR3 is TGTGCCAGCAGCCCGACAGGGCGAACTGAAGCTTTCTTT.

This chain joins TRBV13 and TRBJ2-7; D not resolved. Germline loops: CDR1 PRHDT, CDR2 FYEKMQ (reference sequence). V was pared by 5 bases and J by 3 bases, with 11 bases between. The CDR3 spans 13 residues. CDR3 DNA: TGTGCCAGCAGCCTGGAGAACGGCTACGAGCAGTACTTC. Protein: CASSLENGYEQYF.

The chain employs TRBV12-5 and TRBJ1-3; D gene uncertain. Germline V gives CDR1 LGHNT, CDR2 FRNRAP. The CDR3 has 14 residues. V was clipped by 1 base and J by 3 bases, with 7 bases between them. In DNA form, the CDR3 reads TGTGCTAGTGGTTTGGGACAAGTTGGAAACACCATATATTTT. As protein: CASGLGQVGNTIYF.

The J gene is TRBJ1-5, the V gene TRBV11-2; D not resolved. Trimming removed 3 bases at V and 7 bases at J, with 10 bases between. Germline CDR1 is SGHAT and CDR2 is FQNNGV. The CDR3 spans 13 residues. This chain's CDR3 is CASSLGLAQPQHF. The CDR3 DNA sequence: TGTGCCAGCAGCTTGGGATTAGCGCAGCCCCAGCATTTT.

J is TRBJ1-5 and V is TRBV13; 8 bases agree with TRBD1. V gave up 5 bases and J gave up 9 bases; unmatched junction bases: 6. CDR1 and CDR2 (germline): PRHDT, FYEKMQ (reference sequence). The length of the CDR3 is 13 residues. In DNA, the CDR3 is TGTGCCAGCAGCCCCAGGGGGCGAGGGCCCCAGCATTTT. Protein product: CASSPRGRGPQHF.